A single sample is the source of the 31 T cell receptor beta chains below, sequenced in a study of T-cell memory formation after mild COVID-19. TCRdb used MiXCR to reprocess the 5' RACE reads, holding one entry per CDR3 protein. Among more than 200,000 distinct CDR3 sequences listed, about 17% were seen once. The sequenced material came from PBMCs or a T cell subset sorted from them (not recorded which). The receptors were gathered from a man younger than 30 who had mild COVID-19 (a few samples of this study predate the infection). Cell type and time point are not known.

In its sample, this clonotype was seen a few times. This rearrangement joins TRBV6-5 to TRBJ1-6, with 9 bases matching TRBD1. Losses at the gene ends were 6 bases for V and 9 bases for J; bases not matched to a gene: 6. The CDR3 spans 14 residues. Looked up from germline, CDR1 is MNHEY and CDR2 is SVGAGI. This CDR3 reads CASSSGQGSSPLHF. The CDR3, as DNA: TGTGCCAGCAGCTCGGGACAGGGTTCTTCACCCCTCCACTTT.

In this sample, this clonotype turned up a few times. The CDR3 is CASSYSGERGSGEQFF. The CDR3 bases are TGTGCCAGCAGTTACTCAGGCGAGCGGGGGTCGGGTGAGCAGTTCTTC. The V and J genes are TRBV6-5 and TRBJ2-1; 8 nucleotides line up with TRBD2. This CDR3 region has 16 residues. The germline V gene has CDR1 MNHEY and CDR2 SVGAGI. V lost 0 bases to trimming and J lost 9 bases; unmatched junction nucleotides: 10.

This chain connects TRBV19 to TRBJ2-2; D may be TRBD1 or TRBD2 (5 bases each). Trimming cost V 5 bases and J 5 bases, with 15 bases left between them. The CDR3 contains 15 residues. CDR1 is LNHDA and CDR2 is SQIVND in the germline V gene (reference sequence). The CDR3 reads CASSAPPGRTGELFF. The CDR3 DNA reads as TGTGCCAGTAGTGCCCCCCCGGGACGGACCGGGGAGCTGTTTTTT.

V and J are TRBV18 and TRBJ2-7; perhaps TRBD2 as D (5 bases). The CDR3 consists of 13 residues. Between the trimmed V and J ends, which lost 2 bases and 4 bases, there was a span of 9 bases. Per the germline V gene, CDR1 is KGHSH and CDR2 is LQKENI. This CDR3 is CASSPEEGYEQYV. In nucleotides, the CDR3 is TGTGCCAGCTCACCAGAAGAGGGTTACGAGCAGTACGTC.

The chain carries TRBV6-6 and TRBJ1-4; no clear D gene. Looked up from germline, CDR1 is MNHNY and CDR2 is SVGAGI (reference sequence). Trimming shortened V by 2 bases and J by 5 bases, and 6 bases separated the two germline ends. The CDR3 extends over 13 amino acids. The CDR3 sequence: CASSYQENEKLFF. The CDR3 nucleotides read TGTGCCAGCAGTTACCAAGAGAATGAAAAACTGTTTTTT.

The V and J genes are TRBV20-1 and TRBJ1-3; D ambiguous. Germline V gene sequence: CDR1 DFQATT, CDR2 SNEGSKA (reference sequence). CDR3 size: 11 residues. CDR3 sequence reads: CFTTTGNTIYF. The CDR3 region has the DNA TGCTTTACGACGACTGGAAACACCATATATTTT.

This clonotype was picked up many times. The rearrangement uses TRBV12-3 or TRBV12-4 and TRBJ1-1; weak D call: TRBD1 (5 bases). This CDR3 has 13 amino acids. V shed 3 bases and J shed 5 bases, with 10 bases lying between them. CDR3 sequence: CASSFLGVTEAFF. CDR3 nucleotide sequence: TGTGCCAGCAGTTTTCTGGGGGTGACTGAAGCTTTCTTT.

This clonotype showed up just a few times. The J gene is TRBJ1-2, the V gene TRBV5-6; perhaps TRBD1 as D (5 bases). Trimming cost V 4 bases and J 4 bases, with 11 bases left between them. Germline CDR1 reads SGHDT; CDR2 reads YYEEEE. This CDR3 has 13 amino acids. CDR3 coding DNA: TGTGCCAGCAGCATACGGACAAGCTATGGCTACACCTTC. This gives the protein CASSIRTSYGYTF.

The chain uses TRBV4-2 and TRBJ2-5; the D gene is possibly TRBD2 (5 bases). This CDR3 comprises 15 residues. Germline V gives CDR1 LGHNA, CDR2 YNFKEQ. V lost 1 base to trimming and J lost 5 bases, with 14 bases between them. CDR3 sequence (DNA): TGTGCCAGCAGCCAAGCGTCAGGAGAGGGTGAGACCCAGTACTTC. Translated, it gives CASSQASGEGETQYF.

V is TRBV20-1 and J is TRBJ2-1, with D perhaps matching TRBD2 (6 bases). CDR1 is DFQATT, CDR2 SNEGSKA, per germline (reference sequence). V dropped 3 bases and J dropped 8 bases, with 11 bases sitting between them. The CDR3 is made up of 12 amino acids. CDR3 amino acids: CSARRGGDEQFF. CDR3 sequence (DNA): TGCAGTGCTAGGCGGGGTGGCGATGAGCAGTTCTTC.

This rearrangement joins TRBV4-2 to TRBJ2-3; D may correspond to TRBD1 or TRBD2 (5 bases each). Germline assignment: CDR1 LGHNA and CDR2 YNFKEQ. CDR3 length: 16 amino acids. The germline V and J ends were trimmed by 0 bases and 2 bases, with 12 bases remaining between them. The CDR3 loop reads CASSQDQVGTTDTQYF. CDR3 nucleotides: TGTGCCAGCAGCCAAGATCAGGTGGGGACCACAGATACGCAGTATTTT.

The CDR3 sequence is CASRRSSSGGAGDTQYF. CDR3 DNA sequence: TGCGCCAGCAGAAGGTCGTCTAGCGGGGGGGCCGGGGATACGCAGTATTTT. V is TRBV5-1 and J is TRBJ2-3; 12 bases map to TRBD2. V gave up 5 bases and J gave up 6 bases; unmatched junction bases: 13. Per the germline V gene, CDR1 is SGHRS and CDR2 is YFSETQ. CDR3 size: 17 residues.

This rearrangement joins TRBV25-1 to TRBJ2-7; 10 bases are shared with TRBD1. CDR3 length: 13 residues. Germline-derived CDR1 and CDR2 are MGHDK and SYGVNS. The V and J ends lost 6 bases and 7 bases, in that order; junction bases with no gene match: 6. The CDR3 sequence is CASRTSGQGEQYF. The CDR3 nucleotides read TGTGCCAGCAGAACCTCGGGACAGGGGGAGCAGTACTTC.

This clonotype appeared a few times. The CDR3 coding sequence is TGTGCCAGCAGACCGTTTATACGACTAGCGGGGGGTCGCACAGATACGCAGTATTTT. Protein product: CASRPFIRLAGGRTDTQYF. V and J are TRBV7-2 and TRBJ2-3, with 13 positions matching TRBD2. Germline-derived CDR1 and CDR2 are SGHTA and FQGNSA. V shed 6 bases and J 1 base; nucleotides not matched to a gene: 13. The CDR3 is 19 amino acids. The full variable domain, rest sourced from reference TRBV7-2 and TRBJ2-3, is GAGVSQSPSNKVTEKGKDVELRCDPISGHTALYWYRQSLGQGLEFLIYFQGNSAPDKSGLPSDRFSAERTGGSVSTLTIQRTQQEDSAVYLCASRPFIRLAGGRTDTQYFGPGTRLTVL.

V gene TRBV7-2 combines with J gene TRBJ2-3; the match to TRBD1 covers 8 bases. Per germline, CDR1 SGHTA and CDR2 FQGNSA. Trimming cost V 6 bases and J 1 base; bases outside gene matches: 3. The CDR3 is made up of 14 amino acids. In nucleotides, the CDR3 is TGTGCCAGCAGAGACAGGGGTGGCACAGATACGCAGTATTTT. Protein product: CASRDRGGTDTQYF.

This clonotype was recorded many times. The V call is TRBV5-1, the J call TRBJ1-2, with 7 bases aligning to TRBD1. This CDR3 spans 14 amino acids. The ends lost 3 bases at V and 4 bases at J; junction bases unmatched: 6. Germline V CDR1 and CDR2: SGHRS, YFSETQ. Written as DNA, the CDR3 is TGCGCCAGCAGCTCACGACAGGGAGGCTATGGCTACACCTTC. Its translation: CASSSRQGGYGYTF.

This clonotype was observed at least ten times. The chain recombines TRBV12-3 or TRBV12-4 with TRBJ2-3; D gene unclear. The CDR3 runs 13 residues. Trimming stripped 7 bases from V and 2 bases from J, with 10 bases between. This CDR3 is CASTRGYTDTQYF. CDR3 nucleotides: TGTGCCAGCACCCGTGGGTACACAGATACGCAGTATTTT.

The rearrangement joins TRBV18 to TRBJ1-4, with 8 bases identical to TRBD1. The CDR3 loop spans 15 amino acids. The ends lost 6 bases at V and 5 bases at J; junction bases unmatched: 8. Germline-derived CDR1 and CDR2 are KGHSH and LQKENI. CDR3 nucleotide sequence: TGTGCCAGCTCGCGAGGGACAGGCCTCAATGAAAAACTGTTTTTT. It yields the protein CASSRGTGLNEKLFF.

The J gene is TRBJ1-2, the V gene TRBV7-3; D is perhaps TRBD1 (5 bases). V dropped 2 bases and J dropped 8 bases, with 21 bases sitting between them. Per germline, CDR1 SGHTA and CDR2 FQGTGA. The length of the CDR3 is 16 residues. The CDR3, as DNA: TGTGCCAGCAGCTTAGGGGGACCGGGGATAAGTGGAGGCTACACCTTC. This gives the protein CASSLGGPGISGGYTF.

This clonotype was detected only a few times. V gene TRBV2 combines with J gene TRBJ1-2, with unresolved D. Per the germline V gene, CDR1 is SNHLY and CDR2 is FYNNEI. Trimming left V 6 bases short and J 3 bases short, with 17 bases between. The CDR3 is made up of 15 amino acids. The chain's CDR3 is CASSPGWATDYGYTF. Here the CDR3 DNA reads TGTGCCAGCAGCCCTGGGTGGGCAACCGACTATGGCTACACCTTC.

The rearrangement joins TRBV12-3 or TRBV12-4 to TRBJ2-1; D perhaps matches TRBD2 (5 bases). This CDR3 comprises 12 residues. With 6 bases removed from V and 3 bases from J, the gap between germline ends came to 6 bases. The CDR3 bases are TGTGCCAGCAGCCGGGACTACAATGAGCAGTTCTTC. Its translation: CASSRDYNEQFF.

The J gene is TRBJ1-1, the V gene TRBV5-5; D gene ambiguous. V gave up 4 bases and J gave up 1 base, with 14 bases separating them. The CDR3 has 15 amino acids. CDR1 SGHKS and CDR2 YYEKEE come from the germline V gene (reference sequence). The CDR3 coding sequence is TGTGCCAGCAGCGCGGGGATTGTAGCGAACACTGAAGCTTTCTTT. This gives the protein CASSAGIVANTEAFF.

This clonotype was counted at least ten times. CDR3 DNA: TGTGCCACCAGAGGGGGCGGAGATACGCAGTATTTT. Protein: CATRGGGDTQYF. The V gene is TRBV24-1, the J gene TRBJ2-3; 7 nucleotides match TRBD1. J gave up 5 bases and V 7 bases, and 2 bases lay outside the gene matches. CDR3 length: 12 amino acids. CDR1 and CDR2 from the germline V gene are KGHDR and SFDVKD.

J is TRBJ2-3 and V is TRBV4-3; D tentatively fits TRBD1 or TRBD2 (5 bases each). V dropped 0 bases and J dropped 4 bases, with 8 bases sitting between them. Germline lookup yields CDR1 LGHNA and CDR2 YSLEER. This CDR3 region has 14 residues. CDR3 in amino acids: CASSQDGAPDTQYF. DNA of the CDR3: TGCGCCAGCAGCCAAGACGGGGCCCCAGATACGCAGTATTTT.

This clonotype has a handful of counts. The chain uses TRBV11-1 and TRBJ2-5; TRBD1 or TRBD2 may be the D gene (5 bases each). The V end lost 8 bases, the J end lost 0 bases, and 13 bases lay between the germline ends. Per the germline V gene, CDR1 is SGHAT and CDR2 is FQDESV (reference sequence). The CDR3 covers 14 residues. The CDR3 loop is CASGDGRDQETQYF. CDR3 DNA sequence: TGTGCCAGCGGGGACGGTAGGGACCAAGAGACCCAGTACTTC.

This clonotype was observed a handful of times. The rearrangement uses TRBV6-2 or TRBV6-3 and TRBJ2-5; unclear D gene. The germline gives CDR1 MNHEY, CDR2 SVGEGT. V lost 2 bases and J 1 base, leaving 17 bases between the germline ends. The length of the CDR3 is 17 residues. This CDR3 reads CASSYRYRETSQETQYF. The CDR3, as DNA: TGTGCCAGCAGTTACCGGTATCGCGAAACCTCCCAAGAGACCCAGTACTTC.

The chain combines TRBV12-3 or TRBV12-4 with TRBJ1-2; the D gene is possibly TRBD1 (6 bases). The CDR3 totals 15 residues. Trimming took 5 bases from V and 4 from J, leaving 17 bases between them. The DNA of the CDR3 is TGTGCCAGCAGTCCGCAAGGACAGATTTTCTATGGCTACACCTTC. This sequence encodes CASSPQGQIFYGYTF.

This clonotype has just a few counts. J is TRBJ1-2 and V is TRBV10-3; D is unresolved. V was clipped by 7 bases and J by 0 bases, with 15 bases between them. This CDR3 is 15 amino acids long. Per the germline V gene, CDR1 is ENHRY and CDR2 is SYGVKD. CDR3 loop: CAIKGSYTPNYGYTF. The DNA of the CDR3 is TGTGCCATCAAGGGTTCTTACACACCTAACTATGGCTACACCTTC.

This clonotype was counted many times. The chain uses TRBV27 and TRBJ2-7; 9 nucleotides line up with TRBD2. From germline, CDR1 is MNHEY and CDR2 SMNVEV (reference sequence). The junction had 15 bases not matched to a gene; V was cut back by 6 bases and J by 3 bases. The CDR3 is 17 residues long. The CDR3 reads CASRPALGRGGIYEQYF. The CDR3, as DNA: TGTGCCAGCAGGCCTGCTTTGGGGCGGGGGGGCATCTACGAGCAGTACTTC.

This chain connects TRBV6-2 or TRBV6-3 to TRBJ2-5, with D uncertain. The CDR3 consists of 12 residues. Germline values: CDR1 MNHEY, CDR2 SVGEGT. The V end was cut by 5 bases, the J end by 4 bases, with 8 bases between. In DNA, the CDR3 is TGTGCCAGCAGTAGCACTTCAGAGACCCAGTACTTC. Its protein is CASSSTSETQYF.

The V call is TRBV7-6, the J call TRBJ1-4; 7 nucleotides line up with TRBD1. V trimming: 1 base; J trimming: 8 bases; junction bases outside the gene matches: 4. The CDR3 is 14 residues long. CDR1 and CDR2 (germline): SGHVS, FNYEAQ. CDR3 sequence (DNA): TGTGCCAGCAGCTTAGGGCAGGGACAGGAAAAACTGTTTTTT. Protein product: CASSLGQGQEKLFF.